A single sample gave rise to the 28 T cell receptor beta chains below, sequenced in a study of blood T cells in healthy people across ages (dated by TCRdb to the mid-2010s). Libraries were constructed by 5' RACE. TCRdb lists the instrument as Illumina HiSeq 2500. A second about 7 to 11 cycle PCR used a sample-barcoded 5' primer and a J-beta primer mix. The public sequencing data were trimmed at Q25 with fastp and processed into clonotypes with MiXCR by TCRdb, which kept only in-frame beta chains. Rows matching on CDR3 protein sequence are summarized as one entry with the most common DNA and genes. Present in this sample are about 640,000 distinct CDR3 sequences, approximately 59% of which were seen just once. The ten most abundant clones make up 30% to 40% of the sample. Sequencing was carried out using blood. These TCRs come from a man aged 55 to 70 in good health.

The gene calls are TRBV5-1 and TRBJ2-5; 13 bases match TRBD2. From germline, CDR1 is SGHRS and CDR2 YFSETQ. With V trimmed by 5 bases and J by 4 bases, 8 bases remained unmatched. CDR3 length: 16 residues. CDR3 residues: CASSRERTSGRETQYF. The CDR3 nucleotides read TGCGCCAGCAGTCGCGAGAGGACTAGCGGGAGAGAGACCCAGTACTTC.

The V and J genes are TRBV7-2 and TRBJ2-5, with D tentatively TRBD2 (5 bases). This CDR3 region has 12 residues. The V end was cut by 7 bases, the J end by 5 bases, with 11 bases between. CDR1 and CDR2 from the germline V gene are SGHTA and FQGNSA. The CDR3 DNA reads TGTGCCAGCACCTGGACTGCGGAGACCCAGTACTTC. Translation gives CASTWTAETQYF.

The rearrangement uses TRBV10-3 and TRBJ1-5; 7 nucleotides line up with TRBD1. The junction had 8 bases not matched to a gene; V was cut back by 6 bases and J by 0 bases. Germline values: CDR1 ENHRY, CDR2 SYGVKD. This CDR3 has 16 amino acids. CDR3 nucleotides: TGTGCCATCAGCCCGGGGACAGACTATAGCAATCAGCCCCAGCATTTT. Protein: CAISPGTDYSNQPQHF.

This clonotype was picked up many times. V is TRBV6-1 and J is TRBJ2-1; TRBD1 matches at 8 bases. The CDR3 is 15 amino acids. V lost 6 bases, J lost 7 bases, and 11 bases stayed unmatched. The germline CDR1 and CDR2 sequences are MNHNS and SASEGT. CDR3 sequence reads: CASRPIQGAENEQFF. CDR3 nucleotide sequence: TGTGCCAGCAGACCAATTCAGGGGGCAGAGAATGAGCAGTTCTTC.

This chain connects TRBV5-5 to TRBJ2-5; D is unresolved. The CDR3 extends over 15 amino acids. Germline values: CDR1 SGHKS, CDR2 YYEKEE (reference sequence). The V end lost 3 bases, the J end lost 1 base, and 13 bases lay between the germline ends. The CDR3 DNA reads TGTGCCAGCAGCTCTCCGGTGGCCAGCCAAGAGACCCAGTACTTC. Translated, it gives CASSSPVASQETQYF. The complete variable domain, with remaining parts taken from reference TRBV5-5 and TRBJ2-5, reads DAGVTQSPTHLIKTRGQQVTLRCSPISGHKSVSWYQQVLGQGPQFIFQYYEKEERGRGNFPDRFSARQFPNYSSELNVNALLLGDSALYLCASSSPVASQETQYFGPGTRLLVL.

There are a few counts of this clonotype. The chain is built from TRBV5-6 and TRBJ2-5; D is undetermined. This CDR3 region has 14 residues. The V end lost 1 base, the J end lost 4 bases, and 11 bases lay between the germline ends. Germline lookup yields CDR1 SGHDT and CDR2 YYEEEE. This chain's CDR3 is CASSLWQDGETQYF. The CDR3 DNA reads TGTGCCAGCAGCTTGTGGCAGGATGGAGAGACCCAGTACTTC.

This clonotype has a handful of counts. The chain is built from TRBV18 and TRBJ2-7; D uncertain. The CDR3 is 16 residues long. V was shortened by 1 base and J by 1 base, with 14 bases between the two germline ends. CDR1 is KGHSH and CDR2 is LQKENI in the germline V gene. CDR3: CASSPLVGPTSYEQYF. The CDR3 region has the DNA TGTGCCAGCTCACCACTCGTAGGACCGACGTCCTACGAGCAGTACTTC.

Many counts were recorded for this clonotype. The chain couples TRBV7-9 to TRBJ2-5, with 7 bases identical to TRBD2. Trimming at V came to 6 bases and at J to 0 bases, leaving 4 bases not matched to a gene. Germline V gene lookup returns CDR1 SEHNR and CDR2 FQNEAQ (reference sequence). The CDR3 extends over 14 amino acids. The CDR3 bases are TGTGCCAGCAGTTTGGCGGGGGACCAAGAGACCCAGTACTTC. Translation: CASSLAGDQETQYF.

The chain carries TRBV20-1 and TRBJ2-4, with 7 bases aligning to TRBD1. V lost 5 bases and J lost 4; bases outside the gene matches: 8. Germline CDR1 and CDR2: DFQATT and SNEGSKA (reference sequence). The CDR3 totals 14 residues. CDR3 region: CSAFPRTGKNIQYF. Here the CDR3 DNA reads TGCAGTGCTTTTCCTCGGACAGGAAAAAACATTCAGTACTTC.

This clonotype turned up a few times. The chain couples TRBV9 to TRBJ2-3; no clear D gene. Germline CDR1 reads SGDLS; CDR2 reads YYNGEE. V gave up 4 bases and J gave up 4 bases, with 7 bases separating them. The CDR3 totals 12 residues. CDR3 DNA sequence: TGTGCCAGCAGCTCTGAGTCAGATACGCAGTATTTT. Translated, it gives CASSSESDTQYF.

Comments on this clonotype: One end of the junction fails to match germline, which may point to a read error. V usage is TRBV28 and J usage is TRBJ2-3; tentatively, D is TRBD2 (7 bases). The CDR3 sequence is 17 residues long. The germline gives CDR1 MDHEN, CDR2 SYDVKM. CDR3 bases: TGTGCCAGCAGTTCCCTTGGGGGGGCGGCGAGCACAGAAACGCAGTATTTT. Its protein is CASSSLGGAASTETQYF.

The V call is TRBV11-2, the J call TRBJ2-7; D ambiguous. CDR1 is SGHAT, CDR2 FQNNGV, per germline. Trimming cost V 1 base and J 1 base, with 14 bases left between them. There are 16 residues in the CDR3. The DNA for the CDR3 is TGTGCCAGCAGCTTAGGGCTCCGGACGGCGTCCTACGAGCAGTACTTC. This gives the protein CASSLGLRTASYEQYF. The whole variable domain, remainder taken from reference TRBV11-2 and TRBJ2-7, is EAGVAQSPRYKIIEKRQSVAFWCNPISGHATLYWYQQILGQGPKLLIQFQNNGVVDDSQLPKDRFSAERLKGVDSTLKIQPAKLEDSAVYLCASSLGLRTASYEQYFGPGTRLTVT.

This clonotype was counted many times. This rearrangement joins TRBV20-1 to TRBJ2-1; D is unresolved. V lost 3 bases and J lost 0, with 12 bases in between. Germline V gene data show CDR1 as DFQATT and CDR2 as SNEGSKA (reference sequence). CDR3 length: 15 residues. The CDR3 region has the DNA TGCAGTGCTAGGTTTCCCACGGGCTCCTACAATGAGCAGTTCTTC. It specifies CSARFPTGSYNEQFF.

The rearrangement joins TRBV27 to TRBJ2-1; 9 bases are a match to TRBD1. The CDR3 is made up of 14 amino acids. The junction had 8 bases not matched to a gene; V was cut back by 5 bases and J by 9 bases. Germline V gene lookup returns CDR1 MNHEY and CDR2 SMNVEV (reference sequence). The CDR3 DNA is TGTGCCAGCAGTACGACCGGGACAGGGACTGAGCAGTTCTTC. As protein: CASSTTGTGTEQFF.

The table lists this clonotype with a few counts. The rearrangement uses TRBV18 and TRBJ1-2; no reliable D call. Germline V gene data show CDR1 as KGHSH and CDR2 as LQKENI. This CDR3 is built from 13 residues. Trimming took 2 bases from V and 4 from J, leaving 8 bases between them. CDR3 DNA sequence: TGTGCCAGCTCACCAGCCGCGGGCTATGGCTACACCTTC. Its protein product is CASSPAAGYGYTF.

The chain carries TRBV20-1 and TRBJ2-5; 9 bases fit TRBD2. Germline-derived CDR1 and CDR2 are DFQATT and SNEGSKA (reference sequence). The CDR3 sequence is 16 residues long. Trimming took 0 bases from V and 4 from J; bases not matched to a gene: 9. CDR3 sequence reads: CSARDDAAGGVETQYF. CDR3 bases: TGCAGTGCTAGAGATGATGCAGCGGGGGGAGTAGAGACCCAGTACTTC.

This sequence joins TRBV6-1 and TRBJ2-1, with 12 nucleotides matching TRBD2. V shed 2 bases, J shed 7 bases, and the junction held 6 bases outside the gene matches. The CDR3 consists of 16 residues. Per germline, CDR1 MNHNS and CDR2 SASEGT. In DNA form, the CDR3 reads TGTGCCAGCAGTGAAACGACTAGCGGGGGAGGGAATGAGCAGTTCTTC. Translation: CASSETTSGGGNEQFF.

The J gene is TRBJ2-1, the V gene TRBV7-9, with D tentatively TRBD1 or TRBD2 (6 bases each). The CDR3 loop spans 14 amino acids. Germline values: CDR1 SEHNR, CDR2 FQNEAQ (reference sequence). The V gene lost 1 base and the J gene lost 10 bases, with 14 bases spanning the gap. The CDR3 spells CASSLVVRGAEQFF. CDR3 coding DNA: TGTGCCAGCAGCTTAGTCGTTAGGGGGGCAGAGCAGTTCTTC. The full variable domain, rest sourced from reference TRBV7-9 and TRBJ2-1, is DTGVSQNPRHKITKRGQNVTFRCDPISEHNRLYWYRQTLGQGPEFLTYFQNEAQLEKSRLLSDRFSAERPKGSFSTLEIQRTEQGDSAMYLCASSLVVRGAEQFFGPGTRLTVL.

Concerning this clonotype: The junction departs from germline at one end; a sequencing error may be responsible. The chain employs TRBV20-1 and TRBJ2-3; possible D gene TRBD2, 7 bases. This CDR3 region has 15 residues. Germline V gives CDR1 DFQATT, CDR2 SNEGSKA (reference sequence). The CDR3 region is CSAPRPGGGTGTQYF. The CDR3 DNA reads as TGCAGTGCTCCCCGTCCCGGCGGGGGCACAGGTACGCAGTATTTT.

This chain links TRBV12-3 or TRBV12-4 with TRBJ2-3; D is perhaps TRBD1 (7 bases). There are 14 residues in the CDR3. The germline V and J ends were trimmed by 4 bases and 11 bases, with 19 bases remaining between them. This chain's CDR3 is CASSCRGAGDVQYF. The CDR3 nucleotides are TGTGCCAGCAGTTGCAGGGGGGCCGGAGATGTGCAGTATTTT.

The chain joins TRBV4-1 to TRBJ2-7; D gene uncertain. The CDR3 has 13 amino acids. The ends were cut back, 1 base at V and 4 bases at J, with 8 bases in the middle. Germline lookup yields CDR1 MGHRA and CDR2 YSYEKL. DNA for the CDR3: TGCGCCAGCAGCCAAGTTCAAGGGTACGAGCAGTACTTC. It is translated as CASSQVQGYEQYF.

This rearrangement joins TRBV7-8 to TRBJ2-3; unclear D gene. Germline V gives CDR1 SGHVS, CDR2 FQNEAQ. V lost 2 bases, J lost 13 bases, and 10 bases lay in between. The CDR3 consists of 11 residues. The CDR3 here is CASSLWGREYF. The CDR3, as DNA: TGTGCCAGCAGCTTATGGGGTCGGGAGTATTTT.

This clonotype has only a few counts. The CDR3 spells CASSLAGENYGYTF. CDR3 DNA sequence: TGCGCCAGCAGCTTGGCCGGGGAGAACTATGGCTACACCTTC. This chain connects TRBV5-1 to TRBJ1-2; D is undetermined. CDR1 and CDR2 from the germline V gene are SGHRS and YFSETQ. Trimming pared 0 bases from V and 2 bases from J, leaving 8 bases between. This CDR3 comprises 14 residues.

This chain connects TRBV10-3 to TRBJ2-5; TRBD2 matches at 8 bases. The germline CDR1 and CDR2 sequences are ENHRY and SYGVKD. CDR3 length equals 13 residues. CDR3 in amino acids: CATMSTGGETQYF. The CDR3 DNA reads TGTGCTACAATGAGTACGGGAGGGGAGACCCAGTACTTC.

This chain links TRBV5-5 with TRBJ2-3; D gene ambiguous. The CDR3 is made up of 14 amino acids. The V and J ends lost 2 bases and 4 bases respectively, with 11 bases between them. Germline V lookup: CDR1 SGHKS, CDR2 YYEKEE (reference sequence). CDR3 sequence: CASSLRWRPDTQYF. The CDR3 coding sequence is TGTGCCAGCAGCTTACGGTGGCGGCCAGATACGCAGTATTTT.

This clonotype was observed a handful of times. The chain links TRBV20-1 to TRBJ2-1; 9 bases align to TRBD2. Looked up from germline, CDR1 is DFQATT and CDR2 is SNEGSKA (reference sequence). The CDR3 has 15 residues. The V segment lost 7 bases and the J segment 1 base; nucleotides outside the gene matches: 8. DNA of the CDR3: TGCAGTGTTGCGAAAGCGGGGGGTTCCTACAATGAGCAGTTCTTC. This translates into CSVAKAGGSYNEQFF.

This clonotype was observed a few times. This chain joins TRBV20-1 and TRBJ2-1, with 10 bases lining up with TRBD2. V trimming: 4 bases; J trimming: 3 bases; junction bases outside the gene matches: 9. The CDR3 runs 16 residues. The germline gives CDR1 DFQATT, CDR2 SNEGSKA (reference sequence). CDR3 sequence: CSAKHASGGNYNEQFF. The CDR3 DNA is TGCAGTGCTAAACATGCTAGCGGGGGAAACTACAATGAGCAGTTCTTC.

There are a few counts of this clonotype. V usage is TRBV5-1 and J usage is TRBJ2-2; no definite D call. The CDR3 has 14 residues. V gave up 4 bases and J gave up 6 bases, with 13 bases separating them. Germline loops: CDR1 SGHRS, CDR2 YFSETQ. CDR3 region: CASSPAPPPGELFF. CDR3 DNA sequence: TGCGCCAGCAGCCCGGCGCCCCCTCCCGGGGAGCTGTTTTTT.